Below are 11 T cell receptor beta chains sequenced from a single sample in a study of blood T cell dynamics during melanoma immunotherapy. Time point denoted: week 3, after first cycle of checkpoint inhibitor. The assay was immunoSEQ multiplex PCR, and TCRdb's table has in-frame clones only and misses some. The sample has under 20,000 clones; around nine tenths are singletons. Sample: blood, taken from a patient treated with checkpoint blockade. These receptor sequences come from a human donor with melanoma.

This clone was counted a few times. The CDR3 DNA follows: TGTGCCAGCAGTGCCGGGACTAGCGGGCAAGAGACCCAGTACTTC. Amino acid sequence: CASSAGTSGQETQYF. V gene TRBV6-4 combines with J gene TRBJ2-5; 12 bases are a match to TRBD2. V trimming: 4 bases; J trimming: 2 bases; junction bases outside the gene matches: 2. The CDR3 covers 15 residues. Germline CDR1 and CDR2: MRHNA and SNTAGT.

In DNA, the CDR3 is TGTGCCTGGAGTTTCGGATTGTCTAGCACAGATACGCAGTATTTT. This translates into CAWSFGLSSTDTQYF. V gene TRBV30 combines with J gene TRBJ2-3; D ambiguous. Between the trimmed V and J ends, which lost 2 bases and 0 bases, there was a span of 12 bases. CDR1 GTSNPN and CDR2 SVGIG come from the germline V gene (reference sequence). This CDR3 has 15 amino acids.

The chain has TRBV4-1 and TRBJ1-2, with 8 bases lining up with TRBD1. Germline V gene data show CDR1 as MGHRA and CDR2 as YSYEKL. This CDR3 spans 15 amino acids. With V trimmed by 0 bases and J by 3 bases, 3 bases remained unmatched. For the CDR3, the DNA is TGCGCCAGCAGCCAAGAGAGACAGGGGCACTATGGCTACACCTTC. This encodes CASSQERQGHYGYTF.

The chain joins TRBV11-2 to TRBJ2-1; D unclear. The CDR3 is made up of 16 amino acids. Trimming removed 1 base at V and 0 bases at J, with 10 bases between. Germline V gene lookup returns CDR1 SGHAT and CDR2 FQNNGV. CDR3 sequence reads: CASSLVAGRSYNEQFF. The CDR3 coding sequence is TGTGCCAGCAGCTTAGTCGCAGGCCGCTCCTACAATGAGCAGTTCTTC.

This chain links TRBV10-3 with TRBJ2-7; D is possibly TRBD1 (5 bases). Germline CDR1 and CDR2: ENHRY and SYGVKD. The CDR3 is 15 residues long. V was cut by 7 bases and J by 6 bases, with 22 bases left in between. The CDR3: CAIKGASNRRFEQYF. The CDR3 coding sequence is TGTGCCATCAAGGGTGCCTCAAACAGGCGGTTCGAGCAGTACTTC.

This chain joins TRBV4-2 and TRBJ2-4; D gene uncertain. Germline loops: CDR1 LGHNA, CDR2 YNFKEQ. CDR3 length: 15 amino acids. V dropped 0 bases and J dropped 0 bases, with 6 bases sitting between them. CDR3 sequence reads: CASSQDPLAKNIQYF. The CDR3 DNA is TGTGCCAGCAGCCAAGATCCTTTAGCCAAAAACATTCAGTACTTC.

The chain links TRBV7-3 to TRBJ1-1, with D unresolved. V was cut by 4 bases and J by 1 base, with 10 bases left in between. The CDR3 has 14 residues. Germline CDR1 and CDR2: SGHTA and FQGTGA. The chain's CDR3 is CASSSSTGNTEAFF. Written as DNA, the CDR3 is TGTGCCAGCAGCTCCTCGACCGGGAACACTGAAGCTTTCTTT.

The rearrangement joins TRBV28 to TRBJ2-3, with 7 bases that match TRBD2. Germline loops: CDR1 MDHEN, CDR2 SYDVKM. V gave up 6 bases and J gave up 3 bases; unmatched junction bases: 9. This CDR3 has 15 residues. The CDR3 loop reads CASRQAGEGTDTQYF. CDR3 nucleotides: TGTGCCAGCAGGCAGGCGGGAGAGGGAACAGATACGCAGTATTTT. Full variable domain (missing parts from reference TRBV28 and TRBJ2-3): DVKVTQSSRYLVKRTGEKVFLECVQDMDHENMFWYRQDPGLGLRLIYFSYDVKMKEKGDIPEGYSVSREKKERFSLILESASTNQTSMYLCASRQAGEGTDTQYFGPGTRLTVL.

The chain is built from TRBV5-1 and TRBJ2-3; 11 positions agree with TRBD2. The CDR3 is 18 residues long. Germline-derived CDR1 and CDR2 are SGHRS and YFSETQ. J was trimmed by 2 bases and V by 2 bases; bases with no gene match: 10. CDR3 DNA: TGCGCCAGCAGCTTTACTAGCGGGAGAGCTAGTCTCACAGATACGCAGTATTTT. This codes for CASSFTSGRASLTDTQYF.

This clone has just a few counts. The CDR3 DNA reads TGCAGTGCCGAGGACAGCTACGAGCAGTACTTC. Translating it yields CSAEDSYEQYF. The chain combines TRBV20-1 with TRBJ2-7, with D perhaps TRBD1 (6 bases). Germline V gene data show CDR1 as DFQATT and CDR2 as SNEGSKA (reference sequence). Between the trimmed V and J ends, which lost 6 bases and 3 bases, there was a span of 9 bases. The CDR3 is made up of 11 amino acids.

The V call is TRBV2, the J call TRBJ1-1; D is undetermined. Per the germline V gene, CDR1 is SNHLY and CDR2 is FYNNEI. V gave up 5 bases and J gave up 4 bases, with 11 bases separating them. The CDR3 contains 13 residues. This CDR3 is CASSRNSGTEAFF. The CDR3 DNA reads TGTGCCAGCAGTCGCAACTCCGGCACTGAAGCTTTCTTT.